Below are 30 T cell receptor beta chains sequenced from a single sample in a study of beta chain features in type 1 diabetes. TCRB transcripts that were expressed got sequenced, as all of the isolated RNA had been reverse transcribed. Assay used: immunoSEQ multiplex PCR; TCRdb lists only in-frame clones, some missing. The sample has around 500,000 clones; over 25% are singletons. The sequencing input was naive CD4+ T cells from blood. Every receptor here comes from a man aged 18-30 years in good health.

This clone was detected a few times. The chain combines TRBV19 with TRBJ2-3, with D uncertain. CDR1 LNHDA and CDR2 SQIVND come from the germline V gene (reference sequence). There are 14 residues in the CDR3. The V end was cut by 5 bases, the J end by 6 bases, with 15 bases between. The CDR3 DNA reads TGTGCCAGTAGTCCCGGACGGCCAAGGGATACGCAGTATTTT. Protein product: CASSPGRPRDTQYF. Complete variable domain (other parts from reference TRBV19 and TRBJ2-3): DGGITQSPKYLFRKEGQNVTLSCEQNLNHDAMYWYRQDPGQGLRLIYYSQIVNDFQKGDIAEGYSVSREKKESFPLTVTSAQKNPTAFYLCASSPGRPRDTQYFGPGTRLTVL.

The chain carries TRBV30 and TRBJ1-1; 10 bases fit TRBD1. The V segment lost 2 bases and the J segment 3 bases; nucleotides outside the gene matches: 6. Germline V gene sequence: CDR1 GTSNPN, CDR2 SVGIG (reference sequence). The CDR3 has 15 residues. CDR3 amino acids: CAWSQAGQGDTEAFF. The CDR3 DNA follows: TGTGCCTGGAGTCAGGCCGGACAGGGGGACACTGAAGCTTTCTTT.

This clone occurred a few times. The gene calls are TRBV15 and TRBJ2-3; D tentatively fits TRBD1 or TRBD2 (5 bases each). The germline V gene has CDR1 LNHNV and CDR2 YYDKDF (reference sequence). The germline V and J ends were trimmed by 5 bases and 4 bases, with 16 bases remaining between them. The CDR3 has 15 amino acids. The DNA for the CDR3 is TGTGCCACCAGCGGGGGTTTTAGTGTCGCAGATACGCAGTATTTT. This encodes CATSGGFSVADTQYF.

This clone came up a few times. The chain employs TRBV30 and TRBJ1-6, with D uncertain. Trimming took off 2 bases at V and 7 bases at J, with 6 bases between the two ends. Germline loops: CDR1 GTSNPN, CDR2 SVGIG (reference sequence). The CDR3 is made up of 12 amino acids. The CDR3 loop is CAWSNGNSPLHF. The DNA for the CDR3 is TGTGCCTGGAGTAACGGAAATTCACCCCTCCACTTT.

The CDR3 spells CASFRDRGETQYF. The CDR3 DNA follows: TGTGCCAGCTTTCGGGACAGGGGAGAGACCCAGTACTTC. The chain couples TRBV6-5 to TRBJ2-5; the match to TRBD1 covers 10 bases. The CDR3 is 13 residues long. With 8 bases clipped from V and 4 bases from J, the junction kept 4 bases outside the gene matches. CDR1 and CDR2 (germline): MNHEY, SVGAGI.

This clone turned up a few times. The chain uses TRBV25-1 and TRBJ2-7, with D unresolved. This CDR3 spans 13 amino acids. The V gene's germline CDR1 is MGHDK and CDR2 SYGVNS. The V end lost 5 bases, the J end lost 2 bases, and 10 bases lay between the germline ends. CDR3 nucleotide sequence: TGTGCCAGCAGTACCGGACGGGCCTACGAGCAGTACTTC. This codes for CASSTGRAYEQYF.

This clone was found a few times. The chain links TRBV7-9 to TRBJ2-1; the D is unclear. V lost 5 bases and J lost 7, with 18 bases in between. The length of the CDR3 is 15 residues. Germline CDR1 SEHNR, CDR2 FQNEAQ (reference sequence). The CDR3 nucleotides read TGTGCCAGCAGCCCCTTTTGGCTTACTGGGAATGAGCAGTTCTTC. Its translation is CASSPFWLTGNEQFF.

The chain has TRBV30 and TRBJ2-3, with unresolved D. The germline V gene has CDR1 GTSNPN and CDR2 SVGIG (reference sequence). The CDR3 consists of 13 residues. The V gene lost 2 bases and the J gene lost 0 bases, with 6 bases spanning the gap. CDR3 sequence (DNA): TGTGCCTGGAGTCGGCTTAGCACAGATACGCAGTATTTT. Encoded protein: CAWSRLSTDTQYF.

This clone was detected only a few times. The gene calls are TRBV29-1 and TRBJ1-1, with TRBD1 matching 8 bases. This CDR3 contains 13 residues. Germline CDR1 and CDR2: SQVTM and ANQGSEA. With V trimmed by 7 bases and J by 5 bases, 9 bases remained unmatched. CDR3 residues: CSALGTGRTEAFF. As DNA, the CDR3 is TGCAGCGCCCTGGGGACAGGAAGAACTGAAGCTTTCTTT.

This clone was found a few times. The rearrangement links TRBV5-5 to TRBJ2-7; 7 bases match TRBD1. Germline lookup yields CDR1 SGHKS and CDR2 YYEKEE (reference sequence). CDR3 length: 15 residues. V trimming: 4 bases; J trimming: 3 bases; junction bases outside the gene matches: 10. CDR3 protein: CASSPNPGQHYEQYF. Written as DNA, the CDR3 is TGTGCCAGCAGCCCGAACCCGGGACAGCACTACGAGCAGTACTTC.

The chain joins TRBV7-9 to TRBJ2-5, with D maybe TRBD1 (5 bases). This CDR3 contains 14 residues. V shed 5 bases and J shed 4 bases, with 14 bases lying between them. CDR1 and CDR2 (germline): SEHNR, FQNEAQ (reference sequence). The CDR3 sequence: CASSPRRVGETQYF. As DNA, the CDR3 is TGTGCCAGCAGCCCCCGCAGGGTAGGAGAGACCCAGTACTTC. Based on the CDR3 plus reference TRBV7-9 and TRBJ2-5, the full variable domain is DTGVSQNPRHKITKRGQNVTFRCDPISEHNRLYWYRQTLGQGPEFLTYFQNEAQLEKSRLLSDRFSAERPKGSFSTLEIQRTEQGDSAMYLCASSPRRVGETQYFGPGTRLLVL.

The V gene is TRBV2, the J gene TRBJ2-1; the D gene is possibly TRBD2 (5 bases). Germline V lookup: CDR1 SNHLY, CDR2 FYNNEI. The V end lost 6 bases, the J end lost 7 bases, and 10 bases lay between the germline ends. This CDR3 region has 12 residues. For the CDR3, the DNA is TGTGCCAGCAGGGAGGAGGAAAATGAGCAGTTCTTC. This sequence encodes CASREEENEQFF.

The chain couples TRBV7-2 to TRBJ1-1; no clear D gene. V gave up 0 bases and J gave up 8 bases, with 7 bases separating them. CDR1 SGHTA and CDR2 FQGNSA come from the germline V gene. CDR3 length: 12 amino acids. The CDR3 reads CASSLASIEAFF. DNA of the CDR3: TGTGCCAGCAGCTTAGCGTCTATAGAAGCTTTCTTT.

CDR3 sequence reads: CAWSKPGTSGRAEQFF. In DNA, the CDR3 is TGTGCCTGGAGTAAACCCGGGACTAGCGGGAGAGCTGAGCAGTTCTTC. The chain links TRBV30 to TRBJ2-1; 14 bases line up with TRBD2. The CDR3 runs to 16 residues. CDR1 is GTSNPN, CDR2 SVGIG, per germline (reference sequence). The junction had 9 bases not matched to a gene; V was cut back by 2 bases and J by 9 bases. The full variable domain, with the rest looked up from reference TRBV30 and TRBJ2-1, is SQTIHQWPATLVQPVGSPLSLECTVEGTSNPNLYWYRQAAGRGLQLLFYSVGIGQISSEVPQNLSASRPQDRQFILSSKKLLLSDSGFYLCAWSKPGTSGRAEQFFGPGTRLTVL.

The chain employs TRBV19 and TRBJ2-5; no clear D gene. This CDR3 is 13 amino acids long. From germline, CDR1 is LNHDA and CDR2 SQIVND (reference sequence). V shed 7 bases and J shed 4 bases, with 13 bases lying between them. CDR3 DNA sequence: TGTGCCAGTACCAAGACCTGGGGAGAGACCCAGTACTTC. Residues: CASTKTWGETQYF.

This clone was detected a few times. The V call is TRBV10-3, the J call TRBJ2-4, with D maybe TRBD1 (6 bases). This CDR3 contains 14 residues. Trimming pared 2 bases from V and 4 bases from J, leaving 9 bases between. Germline CDR1 and CDR2: ENHRY and SYGVKD. CDR3 sequence: CAISERTDKNIQYF. The CDR3 nucleotides are TGTGCCATCAGTGAGAGGACAGATAAAAACATTCAGTACTTC.

The chain carries TRBV6-6 and TRBJ2-3; TRBD2 might be the D (5 bases). Germline V lookup: CDR1 MNHNY, CDR2 SVGAGI (reference sequence). Trimming shortened V by 8 bases and J by 2 bases, and 14 bases separated the two germline ends. The CDR3 totals 14 residues. The CDR3 protein is CASCWTGITDTQYF. In nucleotides, the CDR3 is TGTGCCAGCTGTTGGACGGGGATCACAGATACGCAGTATTTT.

This clone was counted a few times. V gene TRBV30 combines with J gene TRBJ1-1; no clear D. Trimming left V 2 bases short and J 5 bases short, with 6 bases between. The V gene's germline CDR1 is GTSNPN and CDR2 SVGIG (reference sequence). The CDR3 spans 11 residues. In DNA form, the CDR3 reads TGTGCCTGGAGTCAGAAGACTGAAGCTTTCTTT. Translated: CAWSQKTEAFF.

V gene TRBV15 combines with J gene TRBJ2-5; the D gene could be TRBD1 or TRBD2 (5 bases each). Looked up from germline, CDR1 is LNHNV and CDR2 is YYDKDF (reference sequence). The CDR3 loop spans 13 amino acids. V was shortened by 9 bases and J by 0 bases, with 11 bases between the two germline ends. The CDR3 DNA reads as TGTGCCACAACGGGACGGAACCAAGAGACCCAGTACTTC. Protein: CATTGRNQETQYF.

This clone occurred a few times. One end of the junction does not line up with germline, which may come from a read error. This sequence joins TRBV7-7 and TRBJ2-7; 11 bases are shared with TRBD2. From germline, CDR1 is SSHAT and CDR2 FNYEAQ (reference sequence). This CDR3 is 13 amino acids long. CDR3 sequence: CASSTGLAEEQYF. In DNA, the CDR3 is TGTGCTAGCAGCACGGGACTAGCGGAGGAGCAGTACTTC.

This clone was detected a few times. The chain has TRBV2 and TRBJ1-2; D uncertain. This CDR3 spans 12 amino acids. Trimming took off 3 bases at V and 4 bases at J, with 6 bases between the two ends. Germline CDR1 and CDR2: SNHLY and FYNNEI. Here the CDR3 reads CASSDSPYGYTF. The CDR3, as DNA: TGTGCCAGCAGTGACAGCCCCTATGGCTACACCTTC.

The V and J genes are TRBV19 and TRBJ1-1; D is uncertain. The CDR3 covers 14 residues. V lost 3 bases and J lost 5, with 13 bases in between. CDR1 is LNHDA, CDR2 SQIVND, per germline (reference sequence). The CDR3 is CASSIALRWTEAFF. The CDR3 DNA reads as TGTGCCAGTAGTATCGCTCTCCGGTGGACTGAAGCTTTCTTT.

This clone was observed a handful of times. The chain employs TRBV29-1 and TRBJ2-7; D is unclear. The germline CDR1 and CDR2 sequences are SQVTM and ANQGSEA. There are 13 residues in the CDR3. Trimming removed 4 bases at V and 0 bases at J, with 10 bases between. This CDR3 reads CSVAGRDSYEQYF. CDR3 nucleotide sequence: TGCAGCGTTGCTGGCCGCGACTCCTACGAGCAGTACTTC.

This clone was counted only a few times. A read error may produce the germline difference seen at one junction end. The rearrangement joins TRBV30 to TRBJ1-1, with D possibly being TRBD1 (6 bases). This CDR3 has 11 amino acids. Germline V gives CDR1 GTSNPN, CDR2 SVGIG (reference sequence). CDR3 DNA: TGTGCCTGGAGTGTACTCCGACAGGCGGCCTTT. Translation gives CAWSVLRQAAF.

The genes are TRBV7-2 and TRBJ2-3, with D unclear. The CDR3 extends over 14 amino acids. Per germline, CDR1 SGHTA and CDR2 FQGNSA. Trimming took off 6 bases at V and 6 bases at J, with 16 bases between the two ends. CDR3 DNA: TGTGCCAGCAGAGATAATTCGGTAGTGGATACGCAGTATTTT. It codes for CASRDNSVVDTQYF.

The table lists this clone with a few counts. The rearrangement links TRBV7-8 to TRBJ2-7, with D maybe TRBD1 (6 bases). Trimming removed 5 bases from V and 2 bases from J, with 16 bases in between. The CDR3 runs to 15 residues. Germline loops: CDR1 SGHVS, CDR2 FQNEAQ. Here the CDR3 DNA reads TGTGCCAGCAGCATACAGGGCTGGATCCCCTACGAGCAGTACTTC. This gives the protein CASSIQGWIPYEQYF.

This clone was found a few times. The gene calls are TRBV5-1 and TRBJ2-7; D gene unclear. Per the germline V gene, CDR1 is SGHRS and CDR2 is YFSETQ. The CDR3 length is 13 residues. The V gene lost 0 bases and the J gene lost 8 bases, with 12 bases spanning the gap. CDR3 in amino acids: CASSLEPALQQYF. The CDR3 nucleotides are TGCGCCAGCAGCTTGGAACCCGCGCTCCAGCAGTACTTC.

This clone occurred a few times. The chain carries TRBV29-1 and TRBJ2-7; the match to TRBD2 covers 11 bases. Trimming removed 4 bases from V and 1 base from J; junction bases left unmatched: 9. CDR3 length: 16 amino acids. Germline V gene lookup returns CDR1 SQVTM and CDR2 ANQGSEA. The CDR3 loop reads CSVVLFTSGRSYEQYF. For the CDR3, the DNA is TGCAGCGTTGTCCTCTTTACTAGCGGGAGATCCTACGAGCAGTACTTC.

The sample holds a few counts of this clone. V usage is TRBV5-1 and J usage is TRBJ2-7; D is possibly TRBD1 (6 bases). Trimming cost V 4 bases and J 0 bases, with 14 bases left between them. CDR3 length: 15 residues. Germline CDR1 reads SGHRS; CDR2 reads YFSETQ. In nucleotides, the CDR3 is TGCGCCAGCAGCAGCCGGGACACTTACTCCTACGAGCAGTACTTC. Protein: CASSSRDTYSYEQYF.

This clone appeared a few times. V usage is TRBV7-2 and J usage is TRBJ2-3; the match to TRBD2 covers 8 bases. CDR3 length: 15 residues. J was trimmed by 2 bases and V by 5 bases; bases with no gene match: 6. Per germline, CDR1 SGHTA and CDR2 FQGNSA. The CDR3 DNA sequence: TGTGCCAGCAGCAGACTAGCGACTATCACAGATACGCAGTATTTT. Protein product: CASSRLATITDTQYF.